These T cell receptor beta chains were read from a single sample in a study of cytomegalovirus exposure and HLA in healthy donors. TCRdb keeps only in-frame clones here, not all; method: immunoSEQ multiplex PCR. The table has approximately 170,000 clones, about 77% seen once. Sequencing was done on a sample of PBMCs. These receptor sequences come from a man between 18 and 29 years old in good health and CMV-seropositive. The CDR3 runs from the conserved cysteine through the conserved F or W. D genes are given only for firm matches. Size is stated for part of the rows, as once, few or many counts, or as a class when the clone is expanded.

J gene	clone size	V gene	CDR3 length	D gene	CDR3 DNA	CDR3 protein
TRBJ2-7	NA	TRBV6-5	13	NA	TGTGCCAGCAGCCGCCGGGGGTCGAGTGAGCAGTACTTC	CASSRRGSSEQYF
TRBJ1-1	NA	TRBV7-9	15	TRBD1	TGTGCCAGCAGCTTAGGACAGGGAAAAGACACTGAAGCTTTCTTT	CASSLGQGKDTEAFF
TRBJ2-1	once	TRBV7-9	15	NA	TGTGCCAGCAGCTCCATCGTGGGGGGGCCTAATGAGCAGTTCTTC	CASSSIVGGPNEQFF
TRBJ2-7	NA	TRBV28	13	TRBD1	TGTGCCAGCAGTCTGACAGGGGCGTACGAGCAGTACTTC	CASSLTGAYEQYF
TRBJ2-7	NA	TRBV7-6	16	NA	TGTGCCAGCAGCCGGGAGACCCAAGCGAACTCCTACGAGCAGTACTTC	CASSRETQANSYEQYF
TRBJ2-1	NA	TRBV10-1	12	NA	TGCGCCAGGAGGGGGGGAAACAATGAGCAGTTCTTC	CARRGGNNEQFF
TRBJ2-1	NA	TRBV4-1	16	NA	TGCGCCAGCAGCCAACCGGTAGCTAGCGTCCACAATGAGCAGTTCTTC	CASSQPVASVHNEQFF
TRBJ2-3	once	TRBV27	13	NA	TGTGCCAGCAGTTTAGCCGGGAGAGATACGCAGTATTTT	CASSLAGRDTQYF
TRBJ1-1	NA	TRBV27	13	TRBD1	TGTGCCAGCAGTGTGGGACAGTACACTGAAGCTTTCTTT	CASSVGQYTEAFF
TRBJ2-1	NA	TRBV11-1	18	NA	TGTGCCAGCAGCCCACCCTCGCTGGCTGAAAGCTCCTACAATGAGCAGTTCTTC	CASSPPSLAESSYNEQFF
TRBJ2-7	NA	TRBV7-2	17	TRBD1	TGTGCCAGCAGCTACTACTGGGACAGGGGTAGTTCCTACGAGCAGTACTTC	CASSYYWDRGSSYEQYF
TRBJ2-7	NA	TRBV10-3	14	TRBD1	TGTGCCATCAGTGACCGGGACAGGACCTACGAGCAGTACTTC	CAISDRDRTYEQYF
TRBJ2-6	NA	TRBV5-1	15	NA	TGCGCCAGCAGCCTGGCCCTAGAACGGGCCAACGTCCTGACTTTC	CASSLALERANVLTF
TRBJ2-7	NA	TRBV6-5	12	TRBD1	TGTGCCAGCAGATCGACAGGGTCCCGGGAGTACTTC	CASRSTGSREYF
TRBJ1-2	NA	TRBV6-5	14	NA	TGTGCCAGCAGTGACGGCTCCAGGGTCTATGGCTACACCTTC	CASSDGSRVYGYTF
TRBJ1-5	NA	TRBV27	14	NA	TGTGCCAGCAGTTTGACAGGCAACAATCAGCCCCAGCATTTT	CASSLTGNNQPQHF
TRBJ2-1	NA	TRBV4-1	17	NA	TGCGCCAGCAGCCAACCTCGACTCGTCAGAAGCTACAATGAGCAGTTCTTC	CASSQPRLVRSYNEQFF
TRBJ2-3	few	TRBV6-5	15	NA	TGTGCCAGCAGTTACGGGTCGGGGGTCACAGATACGCAGTATTTT	CASSYGSGVTDTQYF
TRBJ2-7	NA	TRBV14	17	TRBD1	TGTGCCAGCAGCCAAGGGGTCACTCGGGACAGGAGGTACGAGCAGTACTTC	CASSQGVTRDRRYEQYF
TRBJ2-7	once	TRBV6-5	15	TRBD1	TGTGCCAGCAGATTCAGGGACAGGGGCTCCTACGAGCAGTACTTC	CASRFRDRGSYEQYF
TRBJ1-2	NA	TRBV19	14	NA	TGTGCCAGTAGTATAGGAGGGGACATTTACGGCTACACCTTC	CASSIGGDIYGYTF
TRBJ1-3	NA	TRBV6-6	14	NA	TGTGCCAGCAGTGAGGAGCCCGTTGGAAACACCATATATTTT	CASSEEPVGNTIYF
TRBJ2-4	few	TRBV5-6	15	TRBD1	TGTGCCAGCAGCCCGAGGACAGGGTCCAAAAACATTCAGTACTTC	CASSPRTGSKNIQYF
TRBJ1-3	NA	TRBV9	17	NA	TGTGCCAGCAGCTACTCGCTAGACTCTTACTCTGGAAACACCATATATTTT	CASSYSLDSYSGNTIYF
TRBJ2-1	NA	TRBV19	16	TRBD2	TGTGCCAGTAGTACCTTAGCGGGAGGATTATACAATGAGCAGTTCTTC	CASSTLAGGLYNEQFF
TRBJ2-7	NA	TRBV11-2	16	NA	TGTGCCAGCAGCCAAGGGGCTAGCGTTAGCTCCTACGAGCAGTACTTC	CASSQGASVSSYEQYF
TRBJ1-4	NA	TRBV5-4	13	TRBD1	TGTGCCAGCAGCTCGGACAGGGTCAATGGACTGTTTTTT	CASSSDRVNGLFF
TRBJ1-1	NA	TRBV2	17	TRBD1	TGTGCCAGCAGCGACGACAGGGGCGGACCAATGAACACTGAAGCTTTCTTT	CASSDDRGGPMNTEAFF
TRBJ1-1	few	TRBV25-1	14	NA	TGTGCCAGCAGTGTCACCCACGGGTTTGCTGAAGCTTTCTTT	CASSVTHGFAEAFF
TRBJ2-1	NA	TRBV7-6	15	TRBD1	TGTGCCAGCAGCTCCGGGACAGGGGCCTACAATGAGCAGTTCTTC	CASSSGTGAYNEQFF
TRBJ1-5	few	TRBV19	17	NA	TGTGCCAGTAGTATTTCTTCTCGAGGGGGAAGCAATCAGCCCCAGCATTTT	CASSISSRGGSNQPQHF
TRBJ2-3	NA	TRBV18	15	NA	TGTGCCAGCTCACCACTGGGGAGTAGCACAGATACGCAGTATTTT	CASSPLGSSTDTQYF
TRBJ1-4	NA	TRBV11-3	15	TRBD1	TGTGCCAGCAGCCCATCGGACAGGGATAATGAAAAACTGTTTTTT	CASSPSDRDNEKLFF
TRBJ2-2	few	TRBV4-3	17	TRBD2	TGCGCCAGCAGCCAGGGATTAGCGGGAGATAACACCGGGGAGCTGTTTTTT	CASSQGLAGDNTGELFF
TRBJ2-7	NA	TRBV5-1	19	TRBD2	TGCGCCAGCAGCTTGAGTATCGTGGCTAGCGGGAGTACTTCCTACGAGCAGTACTTC	CASSLSIVASGSTSYEQYF
TRBJ2-1	NA	TRBV5-1	15	NA	TGCGCCAGCAGCTCAGCGGCGCTCTCCTACAATGAGCAGTTCTTC	CASSSAALSYNEQFF
TRBJ2-3	NA	TRBV10-3	12	NA	TGTGCCATCAGTGGGTTAGCAGATACGCAGTATTTT	CAISGLADTQYF
TRBJ2-3	NA	TRBV7-9	15	NA	TGTGCCAGCAGCGTCGGACAGAGGCGCACAGATACGCAGTATTTT	CASSVGQRRTDTQYF
TRBJ2-2	NA	TRBV13	15	TRBD2	TGTGCCAGCAGCTTTTTTAGCGGGGTAACCGGGGAGCTGTTTTTT	CASSFFSGVTGELFF
TRBJ2-6	NA	TRBV28	17	TRBD2	TGTGCCAGCAGTGCCTTTGGGGGGGGGACTGGGGCCAACGTCCTGACTTTC	CASSAFGGGTGANVLTF
TRBJ1-5	NA	TRBV6-1	15	TRBD1	TGTGCCAGCAGGCTGACGGACAGGAGCAATCAGCCCCAGCATTTT	CASRLTDRSNQPQHF
TRBJ2-1	NA	TRBV30	14	NA	TGTGCCTGGAGCGTCCCGCTAGCGTTATACGAGCAGTTCTTC	CAWSVPLALYEQFF
TRBJ1-1	few	TRBV4-1	14	NA	TGCGCCAGCAGCCAGGACAGACCTAACACTGAAGCTTTCTTT	CASSQDRPNTEAFF
TRBJ2-2	NA	TRBV4-1	18	NA	TGCGCCAGCAGCCAAGCTTTAGTGGGGGGGCTTATCGCCGGGGAGCTGTTTTTT	CASSQALVGGLIAGELFF
TRBJ1-2	few	TRBV4-1	15	TRBD1	TGCGCCAGCAGTCCGGACAGGACCTCTAACTATGGCTACACCTTC	CASSPDRTSNYGYTF
TRBJ1-3	NA	TRBV18	15	NA	TGTGCCAGCTCACCACAGGACAGCACTGGAAACACCATATATTTT	CASSPQDSTGNTIYF
TRBJ2-7	once	TRBV15	17	NA	TGTGCCACCAGCAGAGAGGGACAAGGGCAGCTTGTGGCCGAGCAGTACTTC	CATSREGQGQLVAEQYF
TRBJ1-1	NA	TRBV5-1	14	NA	TGCGCCAGCAGCTCGGGACTGATCAACACTGAAGCTTTCTTT	CASSSGLINTEAFF
TRBJ2-7	few	TRBV2	12	NA	TGTGCCAGCAGCGCAGACAGCTACGAGCAGTACTTC	CASSADSYEQYF
TRBJ2-7	NA	TRBV27	13	TRBD1	TGTGCCAGCAGTTGGACAGGGGAATACGAGCAGTACTTC	CASSWTGEYEQYF
TRBJ2-5	NA	TRBV30	13	NA	TGTGCCTGGAGTGTAGACAGCGAAGAGACCCAGTACTTC	CAWSVDSEETQYF
TRBJ2-7	NA	TRBV6-1	15	NA	TGTGCCAGCAGTGAAGGTGTTGGACAGCACTACGAGCAGTACTTC	CASSEGVGQHYEQYF
TRBJ2-7	NA	TRBV5-1	15	NA	TGCGCCAGCAGCTTGCCGACAGCCGGCTCCTACGAGCAGTACTTC	CASSLPTAGSYEQYF
TRBJ1-2	NA	TRBV5-1	14	NA	TGCGCCAGCAGCTTGGAGGGAGCTCCCTATGGCTACACCTTC	CASSLEGAPYGYTF